The source of this T cell receptor beta chain is a study of T cell responses to AZD1222 COVID-19 vaccine. Study results and limitations: Spike-specific TCRs gained breadth and depth after people received two AZD1222 doses. The donor cohort was predominantly white British with a female majority, and clonal diversity may have been underestimated.

Clones were read by immunoSEQ multiplex PCR, and TCRdb kept only the in-frame ones, dropping some. The sample contains over 130,000 clones, more than 85% of which appear only once. The V gene end was trimmed by 5 bases and the J gene end by 3 bases; junction bases not matched to a gene: 7. CDR1 is LNHDA, CDR2 SQIVND, per germline (reference sequence). CDR3 length: 15 residues. To note about this clone: Its antigen is unknown.

The source was peripheral blood, collected on day 0 of AZD1222 vaccination. The chain has TRBV19 and TRBJ1-5; 7 nucleotides line up with TRBD1. This sequence was found in an adult in good health. This chain's CDR3 is CASSGGRGNNQPQHF. The CDR3 nucleotides read TGTGCCAGTAGTGGAGGCAGGGGGAACAATCAGCCCCAGCATTTT.